Listed below are T cell receptor beta chains from one sample, sequenced in a study of blood T cell repertoires in COVID-19. The repertoire was sequenced with immunoSEQ multiplex PCR; TCRdb's copy has only in-frame clones and lacks some. Found here are approximately 75,000 clones, around 89% of them singletons; the top ten hold less than 0.65%. The sequencing input was peripheral blood. The receptor set was obtained from a man between 60 and 70 years old with acute or convalescent COVID-19. Each CDR3 is given with its conserved first and last residue. The order of the fields is clone size, D gene, J gene, V gene, CDR3 protein, CDR3 DNA. D genes are given only for firm matches. Clone sizes are given selectively: once, few, many, or a class where the clone is expanded.

clone_size: few; d_call: -; j_call: TRBJ2-3; v_call: TRBV5-6; cdr3_aa: CASSEQAGGTDTQYF; cdr3_nt: TGTGCCAGCAGCGAACAGGCTGGAGGCACAGATACGCAGTATTTT
clone_size: once; d_call: TRBD1; j_call: TRBJ2-2; v_call: TRBV11-3; cdr3_aa: CASSSNRGLSGELFF; cdr3_nt: TGTGCCAGCAGCTCGAACAGGGGGCTTAGCGGGGAGCTGTTTTTT
clone_size: -; d_call: -; j_call: TRBJ2-3; v_call: TRBV20-1; cdr3_aa: CSATPTDTQYF; cdr3_nt: TGCAGTGCTACCCCTACAGATACGCAGTATTTT
clone_size: -; d_call: TRBD2; j_call: TRBJ2-2; v_call: TRBV7-9; cdr3_aa: CASSLVGTSGINTGELFF; cdr3_nt: TGTGCCAGCAGCTTAGTTGGGACTAGCGGGATTAACACCGGGGAGCTGTTTTTT
clone_size: once; d_call: TRBD2; j_call: TRBJ2-6; v_call: TRBV5-1; cdr3_aa: CASSLPRTSGASGANVLTF; cdr3_nt: TGCGCCAGCAGCTTACCCAGGACTAGCGGTGCCTCTGGGGCCAACGTCCTGACTTTC
clone_size: -; d_call: TRBD2; j_call: TRBJ2-1; v_call: TRBV5-1; cdr3_aa: CASSILGTSGSNEQFF; cdr3_nt: TGCGCCAGCAGCATTCTAGGTACTAGCGGGAGCAATGAGCAGTTCTTC
clone_size: -; d_call: TRBD1; j_call: TRBJ2-3; v_call: TRBV12-5; cdr3_aa: CASGYRGGDTQYF; cdr3_nt: TGTGCTAGTGGCTACAGGGGTGGGGATACGCAGTATTTT
clone_size: -; d_call: -; j_call: TRBJ1-2; v_call: TRBV5-1; cdr3_aa: CASSLGLQGSRGYTF; cdr3_nt: TGCGCCAGCAGCTTGGGGTTACAGGGTAGTCGTGGCTACACCTTC
clone_size: -; d_call: TRBD1; j_call: TRBJ1-1; v_call: TRBV7-3; cdr3_aa: CASSLTGETEAFF; cdr3_nt: TGTGCCAGCAGCCTCACAGGGGAGACTGAAGCTTTCTTT
clone_size: -; d_call: TRBD1; j_call: TRBJ1-5; v_call: TRBV27; cdr3_aa: CASSSQGVVIQPQHF; cdr3_nt: TGTGCCAGCAGTTCACAGGGGGTTGTCATTCAGCCCCAGCATTTT
clone_size: -; d_call: TRBD1; j_call: TRBJ1-5; v_call: TRBV29-1; cdr3_aa: CSVRQGDQPQHF; cdr3_nt: TGCAGCGTTAGACAGGGTGATCAGCCCCAGCATTTT
clone_size: -; d_call: -; j_call: TRBJ1-5; v_call: TRBV6-5; cdr3_aa: CASSYSGGSHQPQHF; cdr3_nt: TGTGCCAGCAGTTACTCGGGAGGATCTCATCAGCCCCAGCATTTT
clone_size: -; d_call: -; j_call: TRBJ2-1; v_call: TRBV27; cdr3_aa: CASSPYSESHYNEQFF; cdr3_nt: TGTGCCAGCAGTCCATATAGCGAGAGCCACTACAATGAGCAGTTCTTC
clone_size: -; d_call: TRBD2; j_call: TRBJ2-7; v_call: TRBV7-9; cdr3_aa: CASSSQTSGTYEQYF; cdr3_nt: TGTGCCAGCAGCTCCCAGACTAGCGGGACTTACGAGCAGTACTTC
clone_size: -; d_call: -; j_call: TRBJ1-3; v_call: TRBV5-1; cdr3_aa: CASSPSQTGNTIYF; cdr3_nt: TGCGCCAGCAGCCCATCACAGACTGGAAACACCATATATTTT
clone_size: -; d_call: -; j_call: TRBJ2-3; v_call: TRBV21-1; cdr3_aa: CASSKEESPGTDTQYF; cdr3_nt: TGTGCCAGCAGCAAAGAGGAGTCCCCTGGCACAGATACGCAGTATTTT
clone_size: -; d_call: -; j_call: TRBJ2-7; v_call: TRBV5-1; cdr3_aa: CASSLEGGYEQYF; cdr3_nt: TGCGCCAGCAGCTTGGAGGGGGGGTACGAGCAGTACTTC
clone_size: medium-sized; d_call: TRBD2; j_call: TRBJ2-7; v_call: TRBV28; cdr3_aa: CASRPGTSASYEQYF; cdr3_nt: TGTGCCAGCAGACCCGGGACTAGCGCATCCTACGAGCAGTACTTC
clone_size: -; d_call: -; j_call: TRBJ2-5; v_call: TRBV7-3; cdr3_aa: CASSFLPFGTQYF; cdr3_nt: TGTGCCAGCAGTTTTCTTCCCTTCGGGACCCAGTACTTC
clone_size: few; d_call: -; j_call: TRBJ1-1; v_call: TRBV12-3/TRBV12-4; cdr3_aa: CASRPTGNPEAFF; cdr3_nt: TGTGCCAGCAGGCCAACAGGGAACCCTGAAGCTTTCTTT
clone_size: -; d_call: TRBD1; j_call: TRBJ2-3; v_call: TRBV13; cdr3_aa: CASSFDRGGTDTQYF; cdr3_nt: TGTGCCAGCAGCTTTGACAGGGGGGGAACAGATACGCAGTATTTT
clone_size: few; d_call: -; j_call: TRBJ1-5; v_call: TRBV7-8; cdr3_aa: CASSLGGGRNQPQHF; cdr3_nt: TGTGCCAGCAGCTTAGGGGGGGGGCGAAATCAGCCCCAGCATTTT
clone_size: -; d_call: -; j_call: TRBJ1-2; v_call: TRBV28; cdr3_aa: CASSLFPLQGKDYGYTF; cdr3_nt: TGTGCCAGCAGTTTATTCCCTCTACAGGGTAAAGACTATGGCTACACCTTC
clone_size: few; d_call: TRBD2; j_call: TRBJ2-5; v_call: TRBV6-1; cdr3_aa: CASSTAGGGQETQYF; cdr3_nt: TGTGCCAGCAGTACCGCCGGGGGAGGGCAAGAGACCCAGTACTTC
clone_size: -; d_call: TRBD1; j_call: TRBJ1-6; v_call: TRBV5-4; cdr3_aa: CASSAGQDYSPLHF; cdr3_nt: TGTGCCAGCAGCGCGGGACAGGACTATTCACCCCTCCACTTT
clone_size: -; d_call: TRBD1; j_call: TRBJ1-1; v_call: TRBV29-1; cdr3_aa: CSVDSFTGAVTEAFF; cdr3_nt: TGCAGCGTTGATTCGTTCACAGGGGCGGTAACTGAAGCTTTCTTT
clone_size: -; d_call: -; j_call: TRBJ2-7; v_call: TRBV27; cdr3_aa: CASSLFGRAHYEQYF; cdr3_nt: TGTGCCAGCAGTTTATTTGGCAGGGCACACTACGAGCAGTACTTC
clone_size: -; d_call: TRBD1; j_call: TRBJ1-5; v_call: TRBV5-8; cdr3_aa: CASSSGQGLGQPQHF; cdr3_nt: TGTGCCAGCAGCAGCGGACAGGGCCTAGGCCAGCCCCAGCATTTT
clone_size: once; d_call: TRBD1; j_call: TRBJ1-1; v_call: TRBV7-9; cdr3_aa: CASSQGQVNTEAFF; cdr3_nt: TGTGCCAGCAGCCAAGGACAGGTCAACACTGAAGCTTTCTTT
clone_size: -; d_call: TRBD1; j_call: TRBJ2-2; v_call: TRBV6-5; cdr3_aa: CASSRTGDTGELFF; cdr3_nt: TGTGCCAGCAGCCGGACAGGGGACACCGGGGAGCTGTTTTTT
clone_size: -; d_call: TRBD1; j_call: TRBJ1-6; v_call: TRBV3-1/TRBV3-2; cdr3_aa: CASSQGQGINSPLHF; cdr3_nt: TGTGCCAGCAGCCAGGGACAGGGGATTAATTCACCCCTCCACTTT
clone_size: -; d_call: -; j_call: TRBJ1-2; v_call: TRBV24-1; cdr3_aa: CATSEGSRGGYTF; cdr3_nt: TGTGCCACCAGTGAAGGATCCAGGGGAGGCTACACCTTC
clone_size: -; d_call: -; j_call: TRBJ2-7; v_call: TRBV7-3; cdr3_aa: CASSQGRGSYEQYF; cdr3_nt: TGTGCCAGCAGCCAAGGTCGGGGCTCCTACGAGCAGTACTTC
clone_size: -; d_call: TRBD1; j_call: TRBJ2-2; v_call: TRBV18; cdr3_aa: CASSPRTGGTGELFF; cdr3_nt: TGTGCCAGCTCACCGCGGACAGGGGGCACCGGGGAGCTGTTTTTT
clone_size: -; d_call: -; j_call: TRBJ2-5; v_call: TRBV19; cdr3_aa: CASSNEEGETQYF; cdr3_nt: TGTGCCAGTAGTAATGAGGAGGGGGAGACCCAGTACTTC
clone_size: -; d_call: -; j_call: TRBJ1-1; v_call: TRBV6-6; cdr3_aa: CASIEGGGTEAFF; cdr3_nt: TGTGCCAGCATTGAGGGGGGGGGCACTGAAGCTTTCTTT
clone_size: -; d_call: -; j_call: TRBJ1-4; v_call: TRBV7-6; cdr3_aa: CASSLALWTFGQSNEKLFF; cdr3_nt: TGTGCCAGCAGCTTAGCGCTCTGGACTTTTGGACAGAGTAATGAAAAACTGTTTTTT